This TCR beta chain was sequenced in a study of blood T cell repertoires in COVID-19. Study context: The study drew acute and convalescent COVID-19 samples from the United States, Italy and Spain.

Recovered Cohort 3 donors showed two negative PCRs, clearance, or symptom resolution. V dropped 4 bases and J dropped 5; count of bases not matched to a gene: 5. This CDR3 comprises 13 residues. CDR1 and CDR2 (germline): MDHEN, SYDVKM. Data came from immunoSEQ multiplex PCR; TCRdb stores just in-frame clones and leaves some out. This table holds more than 300,000 clones, about 90% found once. This clone is a singleton in its sample. The chain couples TRBV28 to TRBJ2-7, with 7 bases matching TRBD2. Specimen: PBMCs or T cells enriched from blood (not recorded which). The source is a woman in her thirties who had recovered from COVID-19. CDR3 sequence: CASSWGGSHEQYF. The CDR3 DNA is TGTGCCAGCAGTTGGGGGGGAAGCCACGAGCAGTACTTC.